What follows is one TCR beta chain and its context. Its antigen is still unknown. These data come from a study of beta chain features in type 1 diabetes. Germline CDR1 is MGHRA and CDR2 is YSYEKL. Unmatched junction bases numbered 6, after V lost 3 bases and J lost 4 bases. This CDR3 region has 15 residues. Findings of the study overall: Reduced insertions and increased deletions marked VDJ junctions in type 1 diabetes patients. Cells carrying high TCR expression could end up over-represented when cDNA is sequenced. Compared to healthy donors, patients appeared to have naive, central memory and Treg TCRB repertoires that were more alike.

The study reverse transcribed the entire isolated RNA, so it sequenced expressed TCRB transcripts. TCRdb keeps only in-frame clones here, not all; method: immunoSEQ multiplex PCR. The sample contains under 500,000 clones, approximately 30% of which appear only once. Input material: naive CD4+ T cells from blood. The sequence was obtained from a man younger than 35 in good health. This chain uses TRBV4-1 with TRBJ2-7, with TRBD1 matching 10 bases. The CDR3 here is CASSQGGTGDYEQYF. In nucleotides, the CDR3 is TGCGCCAGCAGCCAGGGAGGGACAGGGGATTACGAGCAGTACTTC.